These T cell receptor beta chains were read from a single sample in a study of cytomegalovirus exposure and HLA in healthy donors. The data were produced by immunoSEQ multiplex PCR, yet TCRdb's version contains in-frame clones alone and is incomplete. The table shows about 57,000 clones, with around 80% occurring only once. The sample taken for sequencing was PBMCs. Every receptor here comes from a male donor in good health and CMV-seronegative. Each CDR3 is given with its conserved first and last residue. The D gene is left open where the match is weak. Only some rows state a clone size, as once, few, many or a class for expanded clones.

clone size,V gene,J gene,D gene,CDR3 protein,CDR3 DNA
-,TRBV15,TRBJ2-1,TRBD2,CATSRPTSGIQFF,TGTGCCACCAGCAGGCCTACTAGCGGGATACAGTTCTTC
-,TRBV5-6,TRBJ1-2,-,CASSLGGDGYTF,TGTGCCAGCAGCTTGGGGGGCGATGGCTACACCTTC
-,TRBV19,TRBJ1-1,TRBD1,CASRRDRATEAFF,TGTGCCAGTAGAAGGGACAGGGCCACTGAAGCTTTCTTT
-,TRBV29-1,TRBJ2-7,TRBD2,CSVATSGGSSYEQYF,TGCAGCGTTGCTACTAGCGGGGGAAGCTCCTACGAGCAGTACTTC
-,TRBV7-9,TRBJ2-2,-,CASSSSGTGELFF,TGTGCCAGCAGCTCCTCCGGGACCGGGGAGCTGTTTTTT
-,TRBV7-9,TRBJ1-2,-,CASSLGTGSSGYTF,TGTGCCAGCAGCTTAGGTACGGGGTCGAGTGGCTACACCTTC
-,TRBV30,TRBJ2-7,-,CAWSVPEGRAYEQYF,TGTGCCTGGAGTGTACCCGAGGGAAGGGCCTACGAGCAGTACTTC
-,TRBV30,TRBJ1-1,TRBD1,CVMRGRAEAFF,TGTGTTATGAGGGGGCGAGCTGAAGCTTTCTTT
-,TRBV6-6,TRBJ2-3,-,CASSTGPDTQYF,TGTGCCAGCAGTACAGGGCCAGATACGCAGTATTTT
-,TRBV5-4,TRBJ2-5,TRBD2,CASSFVSGGEETQYF,TGTGCCAGCAGCTTTGTTAGCGGGGGGGAAGAGACCCAGTACTTC
-,TRBV2,TRBJ2-1,-,CASSGTDNEQFF,TGTGCCAGCAGTGGGACAGACAATGAGCAGTTCTTC
-,TRBV28,TRBJ2-3,TRBD1,CASTGTGLTDTQYF,TGTGCCAGCACCGGGACAGGGCTCACAGATACGCAGTATTTT
-,TRBV2,TRBJ1-4,-,CASRADRVQEKLFF,TGTGCCAGCAGGGCAGATCGGGTGCAGGAAAAACTGTTTTTT
-,TRBV7-2,TRBJ2-5,-,CASSLERLGTQYF,TGTGCCAGCAGCCTAGAGCGGCTGGGGACCCAGTACTTC
-,TRBV6-6,TRBJ1-1,-,CASSYKNTGTEAFF,TGTGCCAGCAGTTACAAGAACACCGGGACTGAAGCTTTCTTT
-,TRBV7-2,TRBJ2-3,TRBD2,CASSLEASGQLSTDTQYF,TGTGCCAGCAGCTTAGAGGCTAGCGGGCAGCTTAGCACAGATACGCAGTATTTT
-,TRBV7-9,TRBJ1-6,-,CASSPSHSPLHF,TGTGCCAGCAGCCCCTCCCATTCACCCCTCCACTTT
once,TRBV2,TRBJ2-7,TRBD2,CASRISGFSYEQYF,TGTGCCAGCAGGATTAGCGGGTTCTCCTACGAGCAGTACTTC
-,TRBV29-1,TRBJ1-2,TRBD1,CSVSTGGRNGYTF,TGCAGCGTTTCCACAGGGGGACGGAATGGCTACACCTTC
-,TRBV29-1,TRBJ2-1,-,CSVGTADYNEQFF,TGCAGCGTTGGGACAGCCGACTACAATGAGCAGTTCTTC
-,TRBV7-2,TRBJ1-3,-,CASSFPGYTIYF,TGTGCCAGCAGCTTCCCGGGATACACCATATATTTT
-,TRBV4-1,TRBJ1-2,-,CASSQTENYGYTF,TGCGCCAGCAGCCAGACAGAAAACTATGGCTACACCTTC
-,TRBV7-8,TRBJ1-1,-,CASLRGRNTEAFF,TGTGCCAGCCTTAGGGGGAGAAACACTGAAGCTTTCTTT
-,TRBV6-5,TRBJ2-3,-,CASGLRGDTQYF,TGTGCCAGCGGCCTGCGAGGAGATACGCAGTATTTT